The 14 T cell receptor beta chains below were found in one sample sequenced in a study of OX40 agonist ivuxolimab in advanced cancers. Method: immunoSEQ multiplex PCR; TCRdb's copy keeps in-frame clones and lacks some. This table has about 73,000 clones, under 90% appearing once. The material sequenced was CD4+ or CD8+ T cells sorted from blood, taken in a trial of the OX40 agonist ivuxolimab. The receptors originated from an adult with an advanced solid tumor such as melanoma, head and neck, liver or kidney cancer.

The chain carries TRBV11-3 and TRBJ2-3; TRBD2 aligns across 10 bases. Losses at the gene ends were 5 bases for V and 4 bases for J; bases not matched to a gene: 6. This CDR3 region has 15 residues. Per germline, CDR1 SGHNT and CDR2 YENEEA. DNA for the CDR3: TGTGCCAGCAGCCTTATAGCGGGAGGCGCAGATACGCAGTATTTT. Protein sequence: CASSLIAGGADTQYF.

The chain combines TRBV7-9 with TRBJ2-7; 8 positions agree with TRBD1. CDR3 length: 16 residues. The ends lost 5 bases at V and 0 bases at J; junction bases unmatched: 9. Germline CDR1 is SEHNR and CDR2 is FQNEAQ (reference sequence). The CDR3: CASSARQGSNSYEQYF. The CDR3 region has the DNA TGTGCCAGCAGCGCCAGACAGGGGTCGAACTCCTACGAGCAGTACTTC.

The chain recombines TRBV6-6 with TRBJ2-1; tentative D call: TRBD2 (6 bases). From germline, CDR1 is MNHNY and CDR2 SVGAGI (reference sequence). The CDR3 spans 13 residues. V lost 0 bases and J lost 8, with 8 bases in between. The CDR3 coding sequence is TGTGCCAGCAGTTACTCTGGGGGGTATGAGCAGTTCTTC. This gives the protein CASSYSGGYEQFF.

The genes are TRBV7-9 and TRBJ1-1; no reliable D call. The CDR3 loop spans 14 amino acids. Trimming left V 4 bases short and J 0 bases short, with 9 bases between. Germline assignment: CDR1 SEHNR and CDR2 FQNEAQ (reference sequence). The CDR3 coding sequence is TGTGCCAGCAGCTCCGGACGGTTGAACACTGAAGCTTTCTTT. It translates to CASSSGRLNTEAFF.

The CDR3 region is CASSLVPSVNTEAFF. The CDR3 DNA reads as TGTGCCAGCAGCTTAGTCCCCAGCGTGAACACTGAAGCTTTCTTT. The chain combines TRBV7-9 with TRBJ1-1; D is unclear. V lost 1 base, J lost 0 bases, and 9 bases lay in between. CDR3 length equals 15 residues. In germline, CDR1 is SEHNR, CDR2 FQNEAQ (reference sequence).

The chain carries TRBV7-9 and TRBJ2-1; 8 bases are shared with TRBD1. The CDR3 sequence is 14 residues long. Losses at the gene ends were 5 bases for V and 12 bases for J; bases not matched to a gene: 12. Germline V gene data show CDR1 as SEHNR and CDR2 as FQNEAQ (reference sequence). CDR3 DNA: TGTGCCAGCAGCCGACCCCAGGGGGCAGAAGGGCAGTTCTTC. Amino acids: CASSRPQGAEGQFF.

The chain combines TRBV5-1 with TRBJ2-5; 7 positions agree with TRBD1. V was clipped by 0 bases and J by 1 base; unmatched bases: 3. The CDR3 is 15 residues long. The germline V gene encodes CDR1 SGHRS and CDR2 YFSETQ. CDR3 in DNA: TGCGCCAGCAGCTTGGCGGGACAGACCCAAGAGACCCAGTACTTC. It specifies CASSLAGQTQETQYF.

In the case of this clone: An end of the junction does not agree with germline; a read error may underlie this. J is TRBJ2-7 and V is TRBV30; D is possibly TRBD1 (6 bases). Germline values: CDR1 GTSNPN, CDR2 SVGIG (reference sequence). CDR3 size: 13 residues. CDR3 in amino acids: CAWGVVRGDEQYF. The CDR3, as DNA: TGTGCCTGGGGTGTCGTCAGGGGCGACGAGCAGTACTTC.

The genes are TRBV4-1 and TRBJ1-3, with D perhaps matching TRBD1 (5 bases). CDR1 and CDR2 from the germline V gene are MGHRA and YSYEKL. This CDR3 has 17 residues. V lost 4 bases to trimming and J lost 0 bases, with 16 bases between them. CDR3 in amino acids: CASSRAGAGYSGNTIYF. The CDR3 region has the DNA TGCGCCAGCAGCCGGGCCGGGGCGGGTTACTCTGGAAACACCATATATTTT.

This clone was observed a handful of times. This chain joins TRBV5-1 and TRBJ2-2; D possibly matches TRBD1 or TRBD2 (6 bases each). Trimming pared 7 bases from V and 4 bases from J, leaving 14 bases between. Germline lookup yields CDR1 SGHRS and CDR2 YFSETQ. CDR3 length equals 14 residues. CDR3 in DNA: TGCGCCAGCCAAATGGAGGGGGGCACCGGGGAGCTGTTTTTT. Translation: CASQMEGGTGELFF.

This chain links TRBV30 with TRBJ2-3, with D tentatively TRBD2 (6 bases). The germline V gene encodes CDR1 GTSNPN and CDR2 SVGIG (reference sequence). With 3 bases removed from V and 4 bases from J, the gap between germline ends came to 14 bases. There are 14 residues in the CDR3. CDR3 nucleotide sequence: TGTGCCTGGAGGCCGCCTAGCGTCCCAGATACGCAGTATTTT. Translation gives CAWRPPSVPDTQYF.

J is TRBJ2-3 and V is TRBV27; TRBD2 is a possible D gene (6 bases). Germline CDR1 is MNHEY and CDR2 is SMNVEV (reference sequence). V was trimmed by 5 bases and J by 0 bases, leaving 15 bases between them. The CDR3 length is 16 residues. The CDR3 is CASSLRPLASTDTQYF. CDR3 coding DNA: TGTGCCAGCAGTCTCAGACCACTAGCCAGCACAGATACGCAGTATTTT.

J is TRBJ1-2 and V is TRBV19; D is unresolved. Germline values: CDR1 LNHDA, CDR2 SQIVND (reference sequence). The CDR3 is made up of 13 amino acids. Trimming removed 1 base at V and 11 bases at J, with 14 bases between. The CDR3 loop reads CASSIGSSSQYTF. In nucleotides, the CDR3 is TGTGCCAGTAGTATAGGGTCCAGTTCTCAATACACCTTC.

The V call is TRBV7-9, the J call TRBJ1-2, with a weak D call TRBD1 (6 bases). V lost 6 bases and J lost 0, with 14 bases in between. The germline CDR1 and CDR2 sequences are SEHNR and FQNEAQ (reference sequence). This CDR3 is 15 amino acids long. CDR3 region: CASSPLTGPNYGYTF. CDR3 DNA: TGTGCCAGCAGTCCACTGACAGGTCCTAACTATGGCTACACCTTC.